Below, 2 T cell receptor beta chains from the same sample are listed, as sequenced in a study of identical twins (dated by TCRdb to the mid-2010s). Library prep was done by 5' RACE. Data came from an Illumina HiSeq 2000. TCRdb applied fastp at Q25 and MiXCR to the public reads, then kept only in-frame beta chains. Rows merge per CDR3 protein into single entries with the most common DNA and genes. Recorded for this sample are 430,000 or so distinct CDR3 sequences; about 24% of them occurred a single time. The top ten clonotypes cover 2.9% of the sample. These data were likewise used in another study, on T cells expressing NK-cell markers.

Sequencing was done on a sample of CD4+ T cells sorted from blood. All receptors come from a woman aged 18-35 years in good health.

The sample holds a few counts of this clonotype. The CDR3 DNA follows: TGTGCCAGCACCTCAACGATAAACACGAGGACCGGGGAGCTGTTTTTT. Encoded protein: CASTSTINTRTGELFF. The rearrangement joins TRBV28 to TRBJ2-2; D gene ambiguous. The CDR3 runs to 16 residues. The V gene's germline CDR1 is MDHEN and CDR2 SYDVKM. Trimming left V 7 bases short and J 5 bases short, with 20 bases between. The complete variable domain, with remaining parts taken from reference TRBV28 and TRBJ2-2, reads DVKVTQSSRYLVKRTGEKVFLECVQDMDHENMFWYRQDPGLGLRLIYFSYDVKMKEKGDIPEGYSVSREKKERFSLILESASTNQTSMYLCASTSTINTRTGELFFGEGSRLTVL.

This clonotype was counted once. The chain joins TRBV20-1 to TRBJ2-3; 8 bases are shared with TRBD1. Germline CDR1 DFQATT, CDR2 SNEGSKA (reference sequence). CDR3 length: 13 residues. V lost 5 bases to trimming and J lost 4 bases; unmatched junction nucleotides: 5. The CDR3 sequence is CSASDRASDTQYF. The CDR3 DNA reads as TGCAGTGCTTCGGACAGGGCCTCAGATACGCAGTATTTT.